This paragraph reports one T cell receptor beta chain. These data come from a study of blood T cell repertoires in COVID-19. Study as a whole: Material from acute and convalescent COVID-19 was sourced from the United States, Italy and Spain. PBMCs, B-cell-depleted T cells, or T cells were the source of the cDNA or gDNA that made up the material.

J lost 5 bases, V lost 4 bases, and 6 bases had no gene match. The CDR3 extends over 17 amino acids. Looked up from germline, CDR1 is KGHDR and CDR2 is SFDVKD. Per the original methods: The assay estimated nucleated cells by amplifying reference gene primers. The method was immunoSEQ multiplex PCR; TCRdb's version includes in-frame clones alone and lacks a portion of them. The DNA gave D and trimming, while V, J and clone size come from that table. The sample carries tens of thousands of clones, 78% recorded once. The receptor was isolated from a man between 65 and 80 years old with acute or convalescent COVID-19. The V gene is TRBV24-1, the J gene TRBJ2-1, with TRBD2 identical over 14 bases. The sequenced material came from peripheral blood. As DNA, the CDR3 is TGTGCCACCAGTGACGGGACTAGCGGGAGAAACAACAATGAGCAGTTCTTC. Protein sequence: CATSDGTSGRNNNEQFF.